This TCR beta chain was identified during a study of blood T cell repertoires in COVID-19. CDR1 is SGHTA and CDR2 is FQGNSA in the germline V gene. J was trimmed by 1 base and V by 4 bases; bases with no gene match: 9. This CDR3 is built from 16 residues. Per the authors' pipeline: Nucleated cell counts were estimated from reference gene primer amplification. The data were produced by immunoSEQ multiplex PCR, yet TCRdb's version contains in-frame clones alone and is incomplete. The V and J calls and clone size were taken over from that table, and D and trimming were inferred from the DNA. The table lists 55,000 to 65,000 clones, over 80% of them singletons.

The sequence derives from a human donor with active COVID-19. The donor label of this sample is uncertain. V gene TRBV7-2 combines with J gene TRBJ2-5; 7 nucleotides line up with TRBD2. Sequencing input: peripheral blood. CDR3 region: CASSSGDYHFQETQYF. CDR3 nucleotide sequence: TGTGCCAGCAGCTCGGGGGACTACCATTTCCAAGAGACCCAGTACTTC.